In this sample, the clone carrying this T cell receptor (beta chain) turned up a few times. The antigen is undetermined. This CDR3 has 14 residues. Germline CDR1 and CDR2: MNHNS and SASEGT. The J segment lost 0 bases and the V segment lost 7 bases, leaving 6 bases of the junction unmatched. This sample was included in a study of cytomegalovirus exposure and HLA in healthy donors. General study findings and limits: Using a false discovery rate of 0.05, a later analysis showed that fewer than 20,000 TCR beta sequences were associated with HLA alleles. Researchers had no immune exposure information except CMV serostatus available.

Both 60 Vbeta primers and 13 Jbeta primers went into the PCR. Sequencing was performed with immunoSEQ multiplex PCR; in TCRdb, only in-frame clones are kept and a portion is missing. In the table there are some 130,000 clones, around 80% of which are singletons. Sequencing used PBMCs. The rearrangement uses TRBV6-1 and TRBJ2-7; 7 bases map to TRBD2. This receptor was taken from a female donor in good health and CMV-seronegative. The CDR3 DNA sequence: TGTGCCAGCACTGGGAGGGAGGCCTCCTACGAGCAGTACTTC. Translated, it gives CASTGREASYEQYF.